This T cell receptor beta chain stems from a study of OX40 agonist ivuxolimab in advanced cancers. Turning to the study itself: While on treatment, patients had intravenous ivuxolimab at 0.01 to 10 mg/kg every 2 weeks. Age averaged around 58 years (range roughly 20 to 90), and 82.7% were male. Study-level findings and limits: Antigen specificity remained undetermined for the expanded peripheral T cells.

As regards this clone: Its antigen is as yet unknown.

If patients had autoimmune disease history or systemic immunosuppression, they were excluded. The assay was immunoSEQ multiplex PCR, and TCRdb's table has in-frame clones only and misses some. The sample includes about 28,000 clones, more than 65% of them seen just once. The sample in question was CD4+ or CD8+ T cells sorted from blood, obtained in a trial of the OX40 agonist ivuxolimab. This clonotype was sampled from an adult with an advanced solid tumor such as melanoma, head and neck, liver or kidney cancer.

The DNA of the CDR3 is TGTGCCAGTAGTATAGACCTCCGGGACAGCTACTCTGGGGCCAACGTCCTGACTTTC. It yields the protein CASSIDLRDSYSGANVLTF. The rearrangement joins TRBV19 to TRBJ2-6; TRBD1 matches 7 bases. From germline, CDR1 is LNHDA and CDR2 SQIVND (reference sequence). The CDR3 is made up of 19 amino acids. The V and J ends lost 0 bases and 0 bases, in that order; junction bases with no gene match: 8.